Listed here are 15 T cell receptor beta chains from one sample, sequenced in a study of blood T cell repertoires in COVID-19. Assay used: immunoSEQ multiplex PCR; TCRdb lists only in-frame clones, some missing. The sample has hundreds of thousands of clones; about 90% are singletons. Sample: peripheral blood. These receptors originate from a woman between 18 and 29 years old who had recovered from COVID-19.

This chain uses TRBV27 with TRBJ1-5; tentative D call: TRBD1 (5 bases). CDR3 length: 15 residues. Germline V lookup: CDR1 MNHEY, CDR2 SMNVEV (reference sequence). The V and J ends lost 5 bases and 5 bases respectively, with 16 bases between them. This CDR3 reads CASSTGHSLYQPQHF. In DNA form, the CDR3 reads TGTGCCAGCAGTACAGGACATAGCCTTTATCAGCCCCAGCATTTT.

Written as DNA, the CDR3 is TGTGCCAGCAGCCAAGCCGGGGTCCCCAGCGGGGGCTACACCTTC. Amino acids: CASSQAGVPSGGYTF. This chain connects TRBV3-1 (or the pseudogene TRBV3-2) to TRBJ1-2; the D is unclear. Per the germline V gene, CDR1 is LGHDT and CDR2 is YNNKEL (reference sequence). V was clipped by 1 base and J by 8 bases, with 17 bases between them. The CDR3 spans 15 residues.

The chain couples TRBV28 to TRBJ1-4; tentative D call: TRBD1 (6 bases). This CDR3 spans 15 amino acids. V was shortened by 6 bases and J by 3 bases, with 14 bases between the two germline ends. Germline V gene lookup returns CDR1 MDHEN and CDR2 SYDVKM. The CDR3, as DNA: TGTGCCAGCAGCCTGACAGGAGGTGCTAATGAAAAACTGTTTTTT. As protein: CASSLTGGANEKLFF.

The V call is TRBV5-1, the J call TRBJ2-1; 10 bases line up with TRBD2. Germline CDR1 reads SGHRS; CDR2 reads YFSETQ. J lost 0 bases, V lost 5 bases, and 5 bases had no gene match. The CDR3 is made up of 16 amino acids. The CDR3 loop reads CASRNPSGSSYNEQFF. The CDR3 coding sequence is TGCGCCAGCAGAAATCCTAGCGGGAGCTCCTACAATGAGCAGTTCTTC.

V and J are TRBV5-6 and TRBJ2-7; D ambiguous. The CDR3 extends over 12 amino acids. Germline V CDR1 and CDR2: SGHDT, YYEEEE. With 4 bases removed from V and 6 bases from J, the gap between germline ends came to 11 bases. The CDR3: CASSLEPLEQYF. As DNA, the CDR3 is TGTGCCAGCAGCCTAGAACCCCTCGAGCAGTACTTC.

This chain connects TRBV5-6 to TRBJ2-7; D gene unclear. V lost 1 base and J 4 bases, leaving 6 bases between the germline ends. This CDR3 has 12 residues. Germline values: CDR1 SGHDT, CDR2 YYEEEE. The CDR3 spells CASSLWAYEQYF. The CDR3, as DNA: TGTGCCAGCAGCTTGTGGGCGTACGAGCAGTACTTC.

The chain joins TRBV4-1 to TRBJ2-7, with D perhaps matching TRBD2 (6 bases). Trimming took off 1 base at V and 2 bases at J, with 15 bases between the two ends. This CDR3 has 16 residues. The germline V gene has CDR1 MGHRA and CDR2 YSYEKL. The CDR3 DNA is TGCGCCAGCAGCCAAGTTACCCTAGCGCCTACCTACGAGCAGTACTTC. This codes for CASSQVTLAPTYEQYF.

The chain employs TRBV9 and TRBJ2-7; D is unclear. Germline CDR1 and CDR2: SGDLS and YYNGEE. The CDR3 extends over 13 amino acids. The germline V and J ends were trimmed by 3 bases and 3 bases, with 10 bases remaining between them. The CDR3 here is CASSARSDYEQYF. CDR3 DNA sequence: TGTGCCAGCAGCGCCCGGTCCGACTACGAGCAGTACTTC.

The J gene is TRBJ2-3, the V gene TRBV9, with TRBD2 as a possible D gene (5 bases). V lost 4 bases and J lost 5, with 14 bases in between. The CDR3 is 14 amino acids. Germline loops: CDR1 SGDLS, CDR2 YYNGEE. CDR3 sequence (DNA): TGTGCCAGCAGCACGTGGGAGACGGGAGATACGCAGTATTTT. Translating gives CASSTWETGDTQYF.

The V call is TRBV13, the J call TRBJ2-5; 9 bases line up with TRBD1. Trimming removed 5 bases from V and 5 bases from J; junction bases left unmatched: 9. Germline V lookup: CDR1 PRHDT, CDR2 FYEKMQ (reference sequence). CDR3 length equals 15 residues. CDR3 sequence: CASSHRDRERETQYF. CDR3 nucleotide sequence: TGTGCCAGCAGCCACCGGGACAGGGAAAGGGAGACCCAGTACTTC.

The rearrangement links TRBV30 to TRBJ1-5; possible D gene TRBD1, 5 bases. Germline lookup yields CDR1 GTSNPN and CDR2 SVGIG (reference sequence). The V end lost 4 bases, the J end lost 5 bases, and 12 bases lay between the germline ends. The CDR3 length is 13 residues. CDR3 sequence: CAWTGRADQPQHF. The CDR3, as DNA: TGTGCCTGGACAGGGAGGGCGGATCAGCCCCAGCATTTT.

CDR3 coding DNA: TGTGCCAGTACCCCGACGCCAGGGGGTATCGAGACCCAGTACTTC. Amino acids: CASTPTPGGIETQYF. This chain connects TRBV19 to TRBJ2-5; TRBD1 agrees at 7 bases. Trimming cost V 7 bases and J 5 bases; bases outside gene matches: 13. The CDR3 contains 15 residues. Germline V gene lookup returns CDR1 LNHDA and CDR2 SQIVND (reference sequence).

This clone has a handful of counts. The chain couples TRBV18 to TRBJ2-6; 9 nucleotides line up with TRBD1. V shed 4 bases and J 1 base; nucleotides not matched to a gene: 8. CDR3 size: 18 residues. Germline-derived CDR1 and CDR2 are KGHSH and LQKENI. In nucleotides, the CDR3 is TGTGCCAGCTCACTATCTGGGACAGGGACGTCTGGGGCCAACGTCCTGACTTTC. It codes for CASSLSGTGTSGANVLTF. Full variable domain (rest looked up from reference TRBV18 and TRBJ2-6): NAGVMQNPRHLVRRRGQEARLRCSPMKGHSHVYWYRQLPEEGLKFMVYLQKENIIDESGMPKERFSAEFPKEGPSILRIQQVVRGDSAAYFCASSLSGTGTSGANVLTFGAGSRLTVL.

The V gene is TRBV19, the J gene TRBJ1-2; the match to TRBD1 covers 7 bases. The CDR3 has 17 residues. J was trimmed by 0 bases and V by 6 bases; bases with no gene match: 13. Germline lookup yields CDR1 LNHDA and CDR2 SQIVND (reference sequence). CDR3 in DNA: TGTGCCAGTAGGTGGAACAGGGGACGAGAGCCTAACTATGGCTACACCTTC. The encoded protein is CASRWNRGREPNYGYTF.

The sample holds one count of this clone. This chain's CDR3 is CASSQATTGTGAYNEQFF. In DNA form, the CDR3 reads TGTGCCAGCAGCCAAGCAACGACCGGGACAGGAGCCTACAATGAGCAGTTCTTC. V and J are TRBV3-1 (or the pseudogene TRBV3-2) and TRBJ2-1; 8 bases agree with TRBD1. The V and J ends lost 1 base and 2 bases, in that order; junction bases with no gene match: 10. The CDR3 has 18 residues. Germline lookup yields CDR1 LGHDT and CDR2 YNNKEL (reference sequence).